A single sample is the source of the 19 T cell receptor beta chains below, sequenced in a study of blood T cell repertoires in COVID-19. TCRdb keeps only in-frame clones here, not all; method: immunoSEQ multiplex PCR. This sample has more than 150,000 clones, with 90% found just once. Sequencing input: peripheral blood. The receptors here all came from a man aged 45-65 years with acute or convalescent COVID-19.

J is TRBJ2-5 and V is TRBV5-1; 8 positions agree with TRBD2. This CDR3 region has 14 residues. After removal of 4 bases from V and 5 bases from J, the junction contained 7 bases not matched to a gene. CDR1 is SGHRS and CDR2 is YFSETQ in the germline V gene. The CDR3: CASSARGGGETQYF. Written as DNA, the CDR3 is TGCGCCAGCAGCGCCAGGGGCGGGGGGGAGACCCAGTACTTC.

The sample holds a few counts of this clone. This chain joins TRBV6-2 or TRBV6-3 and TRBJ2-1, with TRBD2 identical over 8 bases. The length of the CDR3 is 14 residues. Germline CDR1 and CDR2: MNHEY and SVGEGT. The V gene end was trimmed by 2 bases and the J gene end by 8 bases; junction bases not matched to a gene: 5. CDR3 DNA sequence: TGTGCCAGCAGTTACGGACTAGCCCCCTATGAGCAGTTCTTC. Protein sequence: CASSYGLAPYEQFF.

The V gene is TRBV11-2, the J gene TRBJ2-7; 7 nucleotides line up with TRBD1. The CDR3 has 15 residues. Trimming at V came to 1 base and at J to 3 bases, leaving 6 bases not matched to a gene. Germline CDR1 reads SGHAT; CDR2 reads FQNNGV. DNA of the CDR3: TGTGCCAGCAGCTTAGGTGGGACAGCGTTCTACGAGCAGTACGTC. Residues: CASSLGGTAFYEQYV.

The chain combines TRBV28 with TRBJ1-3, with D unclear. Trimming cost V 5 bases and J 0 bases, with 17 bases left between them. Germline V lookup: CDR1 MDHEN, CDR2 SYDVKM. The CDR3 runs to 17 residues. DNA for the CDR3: TGTGCCAGCAGTGTCGGTGGGTCAGGCAACTCTGGAAACACCATATATTTT. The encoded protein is CASSVGGSGNSGNTIYF. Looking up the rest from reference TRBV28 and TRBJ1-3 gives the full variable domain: DVKVTQSSRYLVKRTGEKVFLECVQDMDHENMFWYRQDPGLGLRLIYFSYDVKMKEKGDIPEGYSVSREKKERFSLILESASTNQTSMYLCASSVGGSGNSGNTIYFGEGSWLTVV.

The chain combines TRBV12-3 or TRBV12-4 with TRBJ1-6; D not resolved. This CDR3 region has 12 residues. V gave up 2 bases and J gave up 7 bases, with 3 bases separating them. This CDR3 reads CASSLLNSPLHF. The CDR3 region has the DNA TGTGCCAGCAGTTTACTGAATTCACCCCTCCACTTT.

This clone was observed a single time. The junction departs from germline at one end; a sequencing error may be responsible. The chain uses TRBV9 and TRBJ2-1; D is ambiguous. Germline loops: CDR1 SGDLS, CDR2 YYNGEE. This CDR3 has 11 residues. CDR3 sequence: CLGPVYNEQFF. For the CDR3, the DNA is TGCTTGGGCCCCGTTTACAATGAGCAGTTCTTC.

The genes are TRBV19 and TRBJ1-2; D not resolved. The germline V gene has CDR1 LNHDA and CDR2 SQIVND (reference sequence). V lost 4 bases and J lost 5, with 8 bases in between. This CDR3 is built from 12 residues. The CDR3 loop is CASSSLRYGYTF. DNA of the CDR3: TGTGCCAGTAGTAGCCTTCGGTATGGCTACACCTTC.

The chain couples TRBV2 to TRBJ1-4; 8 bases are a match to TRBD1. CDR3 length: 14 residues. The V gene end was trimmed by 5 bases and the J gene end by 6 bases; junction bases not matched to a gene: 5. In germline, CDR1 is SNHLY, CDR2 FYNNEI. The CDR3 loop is CASSPTGGDEKLFF. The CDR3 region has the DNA TGTGCCAGCAGTCCTACAGGGGGTGATGAAAAACTGTTTTTT.

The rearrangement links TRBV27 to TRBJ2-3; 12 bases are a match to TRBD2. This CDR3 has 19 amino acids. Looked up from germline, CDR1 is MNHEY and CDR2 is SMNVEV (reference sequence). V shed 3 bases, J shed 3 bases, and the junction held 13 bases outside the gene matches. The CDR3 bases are TGTGCCAGCAGTTTCCAGTCTCTAGCGGGGGGGCTGGGGACAGATACGCAGTATTTT. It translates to CASSFQSLAGGLGTDTQYF.

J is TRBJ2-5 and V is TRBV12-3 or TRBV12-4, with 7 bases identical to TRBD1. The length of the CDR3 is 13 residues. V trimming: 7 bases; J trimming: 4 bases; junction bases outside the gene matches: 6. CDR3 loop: CASIRGQSETQYF. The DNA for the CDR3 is TGTGCCAGCATTAGGGGGCAGTCAGAGACCCAGTACTTC.

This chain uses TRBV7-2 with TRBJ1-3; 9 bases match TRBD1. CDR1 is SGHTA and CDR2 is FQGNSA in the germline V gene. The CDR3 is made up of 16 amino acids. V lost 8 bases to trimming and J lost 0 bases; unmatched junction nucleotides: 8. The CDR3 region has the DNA TGTGCCAGCGGGAGGACAGGGGATCCCTCTGGAAACACCATATATTTT. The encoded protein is CASGRTGDPSGNTIYF.

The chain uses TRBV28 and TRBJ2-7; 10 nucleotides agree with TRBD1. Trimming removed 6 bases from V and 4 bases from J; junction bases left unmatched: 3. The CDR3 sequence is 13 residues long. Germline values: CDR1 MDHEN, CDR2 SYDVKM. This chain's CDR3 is CASSPGQGYEQYV. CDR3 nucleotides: TGTGCCAGCAGCCCGGGACAGGGGTACGAGCAGTACGTC.

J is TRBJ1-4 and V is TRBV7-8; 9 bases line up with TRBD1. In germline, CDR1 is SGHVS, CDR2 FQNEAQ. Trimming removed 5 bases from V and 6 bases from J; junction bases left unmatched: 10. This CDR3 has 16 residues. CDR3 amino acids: CASSVYPGQGDEKLFF. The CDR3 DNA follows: TGTGCCAGCAGCGTCTACCCGGGACAGGGCGATGAAAAACTGTTTTTT.

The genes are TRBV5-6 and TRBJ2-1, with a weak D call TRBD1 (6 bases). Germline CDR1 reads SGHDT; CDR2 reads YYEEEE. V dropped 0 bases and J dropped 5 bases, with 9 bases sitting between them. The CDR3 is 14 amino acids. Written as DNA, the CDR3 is TGTGCCAGCAGCTTGGGTGACAGGAACAATGAGCAGTTCTTC. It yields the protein CASSLGDRNNEQFF. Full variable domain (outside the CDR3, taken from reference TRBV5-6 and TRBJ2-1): DAGVTQSPTHLIKTRGQQVTLRCSPKSGHDTVSWYQQALGQGPQFIFQYYEEEERQRGNFPDRFSGHQFPNYSSELNVNALLLGDSALYLCASSLGDRNNEQFFGPGTRLTVL.

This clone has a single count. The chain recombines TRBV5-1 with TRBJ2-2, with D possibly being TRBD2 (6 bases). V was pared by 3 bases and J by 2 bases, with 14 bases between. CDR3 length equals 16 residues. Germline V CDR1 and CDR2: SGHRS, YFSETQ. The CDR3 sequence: CASSWDLDYNTGELFF. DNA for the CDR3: TGCGCCAGCAGCTGGGACTTGGACTATAACACCGGGGAGCTGTTTTTT.

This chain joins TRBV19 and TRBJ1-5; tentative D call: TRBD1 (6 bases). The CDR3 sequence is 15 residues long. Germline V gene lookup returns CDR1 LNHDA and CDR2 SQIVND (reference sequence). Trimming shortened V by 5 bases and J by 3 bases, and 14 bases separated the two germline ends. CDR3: CASSLQYRDNQPQHF. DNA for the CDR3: TGTGCCAGTAGTTTACAGTACAGGGACAATCAGCCCCAGCATTTT.

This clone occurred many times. The CDR3 DNA reads as TGTGCCACCCTCAGCGGCACCGGGGAGCTGTTTTTT. This translates into CATLSGTGELFF. V gene TRBV24-1 combines with J gene TRBJ2-2, with D possibly matching TRBD2 (5 bases). The V gene lost 9 bases and the J gene lost 4 bases, with 8 bases spanning the gap. This CDR3 has 12 amino acids. Germline V gene data show CDR1 as KGHDR and CDR2 as SFDVKD.

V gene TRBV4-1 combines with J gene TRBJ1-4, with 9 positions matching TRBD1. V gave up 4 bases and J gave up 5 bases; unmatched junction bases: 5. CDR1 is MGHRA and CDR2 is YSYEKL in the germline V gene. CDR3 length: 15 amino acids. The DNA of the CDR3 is TGCGCCAGCAGCCCACCGGGACAGGGCAATGAAAAACTGTTTTTT. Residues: CASSPPGQGNEKLFF.

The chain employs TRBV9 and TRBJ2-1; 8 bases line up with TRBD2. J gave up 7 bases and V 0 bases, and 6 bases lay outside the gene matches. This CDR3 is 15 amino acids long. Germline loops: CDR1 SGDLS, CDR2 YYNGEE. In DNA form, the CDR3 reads TGTGCCAGCAGCGTAGGCGGGGGGCCGCAGAATGAGCAGTTCTTC. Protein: CASSVGGGPQNEQFF.